Listed below are T cell receptor beta chains from one sample, sequenced in a study of OX40 agonist ivuxolimab in advanced cancers. Data came from immunoSEQ multiplex PCR; TCRdb stores just in-frame clones and leaves some out. In the table there are 26,000 or so clones, roughly 89% of which are singletons. The starting material was CD4+ or CD8+ T cells sorted from blood, obtained in a trial of the OX40 agonist ivuxolimab. Receptors were obtained from an adult with an advanced solid tumor such as melanoma, head and neck, liver or kidney cancer. Both conserved end residues are part of each CDR3. The D gene is left open where the match is weak. Clone size is not always given. Where it is, it says once, few, many or a class for expanded clones.

J gene: TRBJ2-7; D gene: -; clone size: -; V gene: TRBV10-3; CDR3 length: 13; CDR3 protein: CAISGTGSYEQYF; CDR3 DNA: TGTGCCATCAGTGGGACGGGCTCCTACGAGCAGTACTTC
J gene: TRBJ2-7; D gene: TRBD1; clone size: -; V gene: TRBV7-9; CDR3 length: 13; CDR3 protein: CASRDRGSYEQYF; CDR3 DNA: TGTGCCAGTCGGGACAGGGGTTCCTACGAGCAGTACTTC
J gene: TRBJ2-3; D gene: -; clone size: -; V gene: TRBV10-1; CDR3 length: 15; CDR3 protein: CASSLTPGPTDTQYF; CDR3 DNA: TGCGCCAGCAGCCTAACCCCTGGACCCACAGATACGCAGTATTTT
J gene: TRBJ2-7; D gene: TRBD2; clone size: few; V gene: TRBV7-8; CDR3 length: 16; CDR3 protein: CASSRFMSGDSYEQYF; CDR3 DNA: TGTGCCAGCAGCCGGTTTATGAGCGGGGACTCCTACGAGCAGTACTTC
J gene: TRBJ2-2; D gene: -; clone size: -; V gene: TRBV7-8; CDR3 length: 20; CDR3 protein: CASSLYPIRAGQVDTGELFF; CDR3 DNA: TGTGCCAGCAGCTTATATCCCATCCGCGCGGGCCAGGTGGACACCGGGGAGCTGTTTTTT
J gene: TRBJ2-1; D gene: TRBD1; clone size: medium-sized; V gene: TRBV25-1; CDR3 length: 17; CDR3 protein: CASSNLPGQGADDEQFF; CDR3 DNA: TGTGCCAGCAGTAACCTTCCGGGACAGGGGGCCGACGATGAGCAGTTCTTC
J gene: TRBJ2-3; D gene: -; clone size: -; V gene: TRBV19; CDR3 length: 13; CDR3 protein: CASSIEVTDTQYF; CDR3 DNA: TGTGCCAGTAGTATTGAAGTTACAGATACGCAGTATTTT
J gene: TRBJ2-7; D gene: -; clone size: -; V gene: TRBV28; CDR3 length: 13; CDR3 protein: CASSSTGSYEQYF; CDR3 DNA: TGTGCCAGCAGCTCGACAGGTTCCTACGAGCAGTACTTC
J gene: TRBJ2-7; D gene: -; clone size: -; V gene: TRBV5-1; CDR3 length: 16; CDR3 protein: CASSGTSGVGPYEQYF; CDR3 DNA: TGCGCCAGCAGCGGCACTTCAGGGGTAGGCCCCTACGAGCAGTACTTC
J gene: TRBJ2-7; D gene: TRBD1; clone size: -; V gene: TRBV4-3; CDR3 length: 18; CDR3 protein: CASSQQRTGLPNSYEQYF; CDR3 DNA: TGCGCCAGCAGCCAACAACGGACAGGGCTACCTAACTCCTACGAGCAGTACTTC
J gene: TRBJ2-7; D gene: -; clone size: -; V gene: TRBV28; CDR3 length: 13; CDR3 protein: CASSGWEAYEQYF; CDR3 DNA: TGTGCCAGCAGTGGCTGGGAGGCCTACGAGCAGTACTTC
J gene: TRBJ1-5; D gene: -; clone size: -; V gene: TRBV28; CDR3 length: 14; CDR3 protein: CASSLGGSNQPQHF; CDR3 DNA: TGTGCCAGCAGTCTTGGTGGAAGCAATCAGCCCCAGCATTTT
J gene: TRBJ2-7; D gene: TRBD2; clone size: -; V gene: TRBV4-2; CDR3 length: 16; CDR3 protein: CASSQDRDYISYEQYF; CDR3 DNA: TGTGCCAGCAGCCAAGATCGGGACTACATCTCCTACGAGCAGTACTTC
J gene: TRBJ2-7; D gene: -; clone size: -; V gene: TRBV21-1; CDR3 length: 16; CDR3 protein: CASSKRKTRATYEQYF; CDR3 DNA: TGTGCCAGCAGCAAACGGAAGACAAGGGCAACCTACGAGCAGTACTTC
J gene: TRBJ2-7; D gene: -; clone size: -; V gene: TRBV6-5; CDR3 length: 13; CDR3 protein: CASSLYPGSEQYF; CDR3 DNA: TGTGCCAGCAGTTTATATCCCGGCTCCGAGCAGTACTTC
J gene: TRBJ2-7; D gene: -; clone size: -; V gene: TRBV2; CDR3 length: 14; CDR3 protein: CASSSRTDPYEQYF; CDR3 DNA: TGTGCCAGCAGTTCTAGGACAGACCCCTACGAGCAGTACTTC
J gene: TRBJ2-7; D gene: -; clone size: -; V gene: TRBV10-2; CDR3 length: 11; CDR3 protein: CASSESYEQHF; CDR3 DNA: TGCGCCAGCAGTGAAAGTTACGAGCAGCACTTC
J gene: TRBJ1-5; D gene: -; clone size: -; V gene: TRBV7-9; CDR3 length: 15; CDR3 protein: CASSLGATRNQPQHF; CDR3 DNA: TGTGCCAGCAGCTTAGGTGCCACCCGAAATCAGCCCCAGCATTTT
J gene: TRBJ2-3; D gene: TRBD2; clone size: once; V gene: TRBV7-2; CDR3 length: 15; CDR3 protein: CASSFGAGVLDTQYF; CDR3 DNA: TGTGCCAGCAGCTTCGGGGCGGGAGTGTTAGATACGCAGTATTTT
J gene: TRBJ2-1; D gene: TRBD2; clone size: medium-sized; V gene: TRBV4-2; CDR3 length: 14; CDR3 protein: CASRTTSGSGEQFF; CDR3 DNA: TGTGCCAGCAGGACGACTAGCGGGAGCGGTGAGCAGTTCTTC
J gene: TRBJ1-1; D gene: TRBD1; clone size: -; V gene: TRBV25-1; CDR3 length: 13; CDR3 protein: CASSESTGAEAFF; CDR3 DNA: TGTGCCAGCAGTGAATCCACAGGGGCAGAAGCTTTCTTT
J gene: TRBJ2-1; D gene: TRBD2; clone size: -; V gene: TRBV7-9; CDR3 length: 19; CDR3 protein: CASTPASGQYQSSYNEQFF; CDR3 DNA: TGTGCCAGCACCCCGGCTAGCGGGCAATACCAAAGCTCCTACAATGAGCAGTTCTTC
J gene: TRBJ2-1; D gene: TRBD2; clone size: -; V gene: TRBV11-2; CDR3 length: 15; CDR3 protein: CASSPSSGAYNEQFF; CDR3 DNA: TGTGCCAGCAGCCCCTCTAGCGGGGCCTACAATGAGCAGTTCTTC
J gene: TRBJ2-3; D gene: -; clone size: -; V gene: TRBV30; CDR3 length: 14; CDR3 protein: CAWSETISTDTQYF; CDR3 DNA: TGTGCCTGGAGTGAAACGATCAGCACAGATACGCAGTATTTT
J gene: TRBJ2-7; D gene: -; clone size: -; V gene: TRBV4-3; CDR3 length: 14; CDR3 protein: CASSQERGTYEQYF; CDR3 DNA: TGCGCCAGCAGCCAAGAAAGGGGAACCTACGAGCAGTACTTC
J gene: TRBJ2-7; D gene: TRBD1; clone size: few; V gene: TRBV6-5; CDR3 length: 15; CDR3 protein: CASSLGQGLSYEQYF; CDR3 DNA: TGTGCCAGCAGCCTCGGACAGGGGTTATCCTACGAGCAGTACTTC
J gene: TRBJ2-7; D gene: TRBD2; clone size: -; V gene: TRBV27; CDR3 length: 13; CDR3 protein: CASRPGLANEQYF; CDR3 DNA: TGTGCCAGCAGGCCGGGACTAGCAAACGAGCAGTACTTC
J gene: TRBJ2-1; D gene: -; clone size: -; V gene: TRBV11-2; CDR3 length: 16; CDR3 protein: CASSPLDTLGYNEQFF; CDR3 DNA: TGTGCCAGCAGCCCCTTGGACACCCTCGGCTACAATGAGCAGTTCTTC
J gene: TRBJ1-1; D gene: -; clone size: -; V gene: TRBV28; CDR3 length: 13; CDR3 protein: CASYIRGATEAFF; CDR3 DNA: TGTGCCAGCTATATAAGGGGGGCGACTGAAGCTTTCTTT
J gene: TRBJ1-2; D gene: -; clone size: -; V gene: TRBV28; CDR3 length: 14; CDR3 protein: CASTAGAGHAGYTF; CDR3 DNA: TGTGCCAGTACTGCTGGGGCAGGTCATGCTGGCTACACCTTC
J gene: TRBJ1-5; D gene: TRBD1; clone size: -; V gene: TRBV7-9; CDR3 length: 14; CDR3 protein: CASSGDRGSQPQHF; CDR3 DNA: TGTGCCAGCAGCGGGGACAGGGGTTCTCAGCCCCAGCATTTT
J gene: TRBJ1-1; D gene: -; clone size: -; V gene: TRBV7-6; CDR3 length: 12; CDR3 protein: CASSSMNTEAFF; CDR3 DNA: TGTGCCAGCAGCTCCATGAACACTGAAGCTTTCTTT
J gene: TRBJ1-2; D gene: -; clone size: once; V gene: TRBV4-3; CDR3 length: 16; CDR3 protein: CASSPGTADPNYGYTF; CDR3 DNA: TGCGCCAGCAGCCCCGGGACGGCTGATCCAAACTATGGCTACACCTTC
J gene: TRBJ1-4; D gene: -; clone size: -; V gene: TRBV7-6; CDR3 length: 17; CDR3 protein: CASSLALDPATNEKLFF; CDR3 DNA: TGTGCCAGCAGCTTAGCTTTGGACCCTGCAACTAATGAAAAACTGTTTTTT
J gene: TRBJ2-3; D gene: -; clone size: once; V gene: TRBV7-9; CDR3 length: 15; CDR3 protein: CASSSLDWGTDTQYF; CDR3 DNA: TGTGCCAGCAGCTCCCTGGACTGGGGCACAGATACGCAGTATTTT
J gene: TRBJ2-7; D gene: TRBD1; clone size: few; V gene: TRBV2; CDR3 length: 12; CDR3 protein: CARDRGLNEQYF; CDR3 DNA: TGTGCCCGGGACAGGGGGCTCAACGAGCAGTACTTC
J gene: TRBJ1-2; D gene: -; clone size: -; V gene: TRBV27; CDR3 length: 13; CDR3 protein: CASSPTSFYGYTF; CDR3 DNA: TGTGCCAGCAGTCCGACAAGTTTCTATGGCTACACCTTC
J gene: TRBJ2-1; D gene: -; clone size: once; V gene: TRBV7-3; CDR3 length: 14; CDR3 protein: CASSLGPGDNEQFF; CDR3 DNA: TGTGCCAGCAGCTTAGGCCCGGGAGACAATGAGCAGTTCTTC
J gene: TRBJ1-1; D gene: -; clone size: -; V gene: TRBV4-1; CDR3 length: 14; CDR3 protein: CASSHGGVLTEAFF; CDR3 DNA: TGCGCCAGCAGCCACGGAGGGGTGTTGACTGAAGCTTTCTTT
J gene: TRBJ2-7; D gene: -; clone size: -; V gene: TRBV27; CDR3 length: 14; CDR3 protein: CASSLRAPSYEQYF; CDR3 DNA: TGTGCCAGCAGTCTCCGGGCCCCTTCCTACGAGCAGTACTTC
J gene: TRBJ2-1; D gene: TRBD2; clone size: -; V gene: TRBV19; CDR3 length: 16; CDR3 protein: CASSGTSGGGYNEQFF; CDR3 DNA: TGTGCCAGCTCCGGGACTAGCGGAGGCGGCTACAATGAGCAGTTCTTC
J gene: TRBJ1-1; D gene: -; clone size: -; V gene: TRBV27; CDR3 length: 14; CDR3 protein: CASSRGQKDTEAFF; CDR3 DNA: TGTGCCAGCAGCCGCGGACAGAAAGACACTGAAGCTTTCTTT
J gene: TRBJ1-6; D gene: -; clone size: -; V gene: TRBV4-3; CDR3 length: 16; CDR3 protein: CASSQERGQPPSPLHF; CDR3 DNA: TGCGCCAGCAGCCAAGAGAGAGGCCAGCCCCCATCACCCCTCCACTTT
J gene: TRBJ1-4; D gene: -; clone size: -; V gene: TRBV15; CDR3 length: 14; CDR3 protein: CATSRGGGSEKLFF; CDR3 DNA: TGTGCCACCAGCAGAGGCGGGGGCAGTGAAAAACTGTTTTTT
J gene: TRBJ1-2; D gene: -; clone size: -; V gene: TRBV27; CDR3 length: 15; CDR3 protein: CASSARLDSFHGYTF; CDR3 DNA: TGTGCCAGCAGTGCCCGCCTCGACAGCTTCCATGGCTACACCTTC
J gene: TRBJ2-7; D gene: -; clone size: -; V gene: TRBV13; CDR3 length: 15; CDR3 protein: CASSREGQSSYEQYF; CDR3 DNA: TGTGCCAGCAGCCGTGAGGGGCAAAGCTCCTACGAGCAGTACTTC
J gene: TRBJ2-3; D gene: TRBD2; clone size: -; V gene: TRBV13; CDR3 length: 16; CDR3 protein: CASSSGTSSYTDTQYF; CDR3 DNA: TGTGCCAGCAGCTCCGGGACTAGCAGCTACACAGATACGCAGTATTTT
J gene: TRBJ2-7; D gene: TRBD2; clone size: -; V gene: TRBV2; CDR3 length: 13; CDR3 protein: CASSDQLAIEQYF; CDR3 DNA: TGTGCCAGCAGTGACCAACTAGCGATCGAGCAGTACTTC
J gene: TRBJ1-4; D gene: -; clone size: -; V gene: TRBV6-1; CDR3 length: 13; CDR3 protein: CASSEAGVEKLFF; CDR3 DNA: TGTGCCAGCAGTGAAGCGGGGGTTGAAAAACTGTTTTTT
J gene: TRBJ2-3; D gene: TRBD1; clone size: -; V gene: TRBV4-2; CDR3 length: 17; CDR3 protein: CASSLLRGPYSTDTQYF; CDR3 DNA: TGTGCCAGCAGCCTCCTGAGGGGGCCCTATTCCACAGATACGCAGTATTTT
J gene: TRBJ1-1; D gene: TRBD1; clone size: -; V gene: TRBV5-5; CDR3 length: 15; CDR3 protein: CASSPDRAGGTEAFF; CDR3 DNA: TGTGCCAGCAGCCCTGACAGGGCTGGGGGCACTGAAGCTTTCTTT